This T cell receptor beta chain was identified in a study of CD8+ T cells in alopecia areata. About the study: Among treated patients, oral tofacitinib was administered at 5 to 10 mg twice daily.

Specified treatment: oral pan-JAK inhibitor, 5-10 mg twice daily. It was from alopecia areata patients that lesional scalp punch biopsies and peripheral blood were collected. Worth noting for this clone: What it binds is unknown.

Sequencing relied on a cDNA template that was reverse transcribed from extracted RNA. Repertoires were generated with immunoSEQ multiplex PCR, while TCRdb's copy carries only in-frame clones and drops some. Among more than 200,000 clones listed, over 60% were seen once. CDR1 SQVTM and CDR2 ANQGSEA come from the germline V gene. This CDR3 comprises 13 residues. Trimming left V 5 bases short and J 8 bases short, with 18 bases between. Study observations and caveats: Patients showed less clear TCR sequence sharing than mice, possibly partly because of HLA diversity.

The receptor was isolated from a human donor with alopecia areata. Sequenced here: CD4+ T cells sorted from blood, sampled at week 4, from a patient treated with tofacitinib. The chain carries TRBV29-1 and TRBJ1-2, with unresolved D. The CDR3 sequence: CSVFDRAGWGYTF. CDR3 sequence (DNA): TGCAGCGTTTTCGACCGAGCGGGTTGGGGCTACACCTTC.